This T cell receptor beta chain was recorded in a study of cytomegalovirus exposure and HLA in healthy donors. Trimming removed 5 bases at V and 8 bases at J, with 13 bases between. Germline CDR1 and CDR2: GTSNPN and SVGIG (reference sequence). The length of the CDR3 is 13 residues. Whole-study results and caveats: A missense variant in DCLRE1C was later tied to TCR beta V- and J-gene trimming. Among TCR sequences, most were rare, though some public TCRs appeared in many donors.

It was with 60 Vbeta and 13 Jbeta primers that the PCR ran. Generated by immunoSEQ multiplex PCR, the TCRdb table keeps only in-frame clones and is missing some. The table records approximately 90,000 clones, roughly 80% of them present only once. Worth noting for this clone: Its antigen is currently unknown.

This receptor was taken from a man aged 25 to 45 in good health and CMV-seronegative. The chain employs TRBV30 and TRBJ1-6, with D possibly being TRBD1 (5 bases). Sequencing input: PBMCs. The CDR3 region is CAWAGTMDSPLHF. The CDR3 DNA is TGTGCCTGGGCCGGGACTATGGATTCACCCCTCCACTTT.